The 8 T cell receptor beta chains in this list originate from one sample, sequenced in a study of blood T cell repertoires in COVID-19. Repertoires were generated with immunoSEQ multiplex PCR, while TCRdb's copy carries only in-frame clones and drops some. Of 280,000 or so clones listed, 88% are singletons. Sequences were obtained from peripheral blood. The receptors originated from a woman younger than 45 who had recovered from COVID-19.

The chain has TRBV7-2 and TRBJ2-1; a possible D gene is TRBD2 (7 bases). Trimming stripped 11 bases from V and 0 bases from J, with 23 bases between. Germline assignment: CDR1 SGHTA and CDR2 FQGNSA. The CDR3 is made up of 17 amino acids. CDR3 region: CAATKGGGGLSYNEQFF. CDR3 DNA: TGTGCCGCCACCAAGGGGGGCGGGGGCCTCTCCTACAATGAGCAGTTCTTC.

The J gene is TRBJ2-7, the V gene TRBV24-1; 8 nucleotides align to TRBD1. The germline V gene encodes CDR1 KGHDR and CDR2 SFDVKD. The CDR3 spans 15 residues. Losses at the gene ends were 3 bases for V and 7 bases for J; bases not matched to a gene: 10. The CDR3 spells CATSDAGTGRGEQYF. The CDR3 bases are TGTGCCACCAGTGATGCCGGGACAGGTAGAGGTGAGCAGTACTTC.

CDR3 bases: TGCGCCAGCAGCTACAGCACCCGGGACAGGGATCTTAGCACTGAAGCTTTCTTT. Protein product: CASSYSTRDRDLSTEAFF. V and J are TRBV5-1 and TRBJ1-1; 9 bases agree with TRBD1. Trimming at V came to 3 bases and at J to 4 bases, leaving 16 bases not matched to a gene. This CDR3 region has 18 residues. Germline assignment: CDR1 SGHRS and CDR2 YFSETQ. Complete variable domain (other parts from reference TRBV5-1 and TRBJ1-1): KAGVTQTPRYLIKTRGQQVTLSCSPISGHRSVSWYQQTPGQGLQFLFEYFSETQRNKGNFPGRFSGRQFSNSRSEMNVSTLELGDSALYLCASSYSTRDRDLSTEAFFGQGTRLTVV.

Only one count was recorded for this clone. This rearrangement joins TRBV2 to TRBJ2-3; no clear D gene. V gave up 2 bases and J gave up 6 bases, with 9 bases separating them. The CDR3 has 13 residues. Germline values: CDR1 SNHLY, CDR2 FYNNEI. The CDR3 DNA reads as TGTGCCAGCAGTGAACCCCCCCAGGATACGCAGTATTTT. It encodes CASSEPPQDTQYF. The variable domain in full, completed from reference TRBV2 and TRBJ2-3, reads EPEVTQTPSHQVTQMGQEVILRCVPISNHLYFYWYRQILGQKVEFLVSFYNNEISEKSEIFDDQFSVERPDGSNFTLKIRSTKLEDSAMYFCASSEPPQDTQYFGPGTRLTVL.

The genes are TRBV5-4 and TRBJ2-3; TRBD2 matches 10 bases. V gave up 0 bases and J gave up 2 bases; unmatched junction bases: 3. CDR1 and CDR2 (germline): SGHNT, YYREEE (reference sequence). The CDR3 contains 16 residues. The CDR3 DNA is TGTGCCAGCAGCTTGGCACTAGCGGGGTACACAGATACGCAGTATTTT. It is translated as CASSLALAGYTDTQYF. The full variable domain, its missing parts supplied by reference TRBV5-4 and TRBJ2-3, is ETGVTQSPTHLIKTRGQQVTLRCSSQSGHNTVSWYQQALGQGPQFIFQYYREEENGRGNFPPRFSGLQFPNYSSELNVNALELDDSALYLCASSLALAGYTDTQYFGPGTRLTVL.

The sample holds one count of this clone. The gene calls are TRBV27 and TRBJ2-6; the D is unclear. The CDR3 is made up of 14 amino acids. Trimming removed 5 bases from V and 0 bases from J, with 5 bases in between. Germline V gene data show CDR1 as MNHEY and CDR2 as SMNVEV (reference sequence). The CDR3 loop reads CASSPRSGANVLTF. CDR3 nucleotides: TGTGCCAGCAGTCCCCGCTCTGGGGCCAACGTCCTGACTTTC.

This clone was picked up one time. V and J are TRBV7-2 and TRBJ1-5, with D perhaps matching TRBD1 (6 bases). From germline, CDR1 is SGHTA and CDR2 FQGNSA. V was pared by 3 bases and J by 2 bases, with 8 bases between. The CDR3 sequence is 14 residues long. CDR3: CASSFRQGNQPQHF. In nucleotides, the CDR3 is TGTGCCAGCAGCTTTAGACAGGGCAATCAGCCCCAGCATTTT.

This sequence joins TRBV10-3 and TRBJ2-7; D might be TRBD1 (6 bases). CDR1 is ENHRY, CDR2 SYGVKD, per germline. CDR3 length equals 13 residues. V lost 9 bases, J lost 2 bases, and 14 bases lay in between. In DNA, the CDR3 is TGTGCCATAGGAGAGAGGGGGACCTACGAGCAGTACTTC. Translated: CAIGERGTYEQYF.